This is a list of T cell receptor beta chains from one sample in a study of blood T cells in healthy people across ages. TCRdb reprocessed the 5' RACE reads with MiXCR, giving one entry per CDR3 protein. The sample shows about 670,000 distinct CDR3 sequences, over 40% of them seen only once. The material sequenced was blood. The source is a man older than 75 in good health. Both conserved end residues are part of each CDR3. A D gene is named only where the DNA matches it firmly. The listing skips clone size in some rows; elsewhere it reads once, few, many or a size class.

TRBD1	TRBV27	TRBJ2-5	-	TGTGCCAGCAGCACGGGACAGCGAGAGACCCAGTACTTC	CASSTGQRETQYF
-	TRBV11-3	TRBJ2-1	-	TGTGCCAGCAGCCAGGGATGGTACAATGAGCAGTTCTTC	CASSQGWYNEQFF
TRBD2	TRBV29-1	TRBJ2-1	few	TGCAGCGTTGATGTGTTGGGCGGGAGGGGTGAGCAGTTCTTC	CSVDVLGGRGEQFF
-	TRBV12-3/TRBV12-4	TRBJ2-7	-	TGTGCCAGCGCGCTCGTTTCCTACGAGCAGTACTTC	CASALVSYEQYF
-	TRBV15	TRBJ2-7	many	TGTGCCACCAGCAGAGATCTGGCCTACGAGCAGTACTTC	CATSRDLAYEQYF
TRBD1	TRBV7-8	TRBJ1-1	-	TGTGCCAGCAGCCCCCGGACAGGGGGCGCGTCGAACACTGAAGCTTTCTTT	CASSPRTGGASNTEAFF
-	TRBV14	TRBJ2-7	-	TGTGCCAGCAGCCACCCCACAGGGTACGGCGTTGGGGTTGAGCAGTACTTC	CASSHPTGYGVGVEQYF
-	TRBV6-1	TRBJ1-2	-	TGTGCCAGCAGTGAAGAAGGGGCCGGCGGCTACACCTTC	CASSEEGAGGYTF
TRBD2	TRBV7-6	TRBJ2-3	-	TGTGCCAGCAGCCCCTTAGGCGGGAGGGGTACAGATACGCAGTATTTT	CASSPLGGRGTDTQYF
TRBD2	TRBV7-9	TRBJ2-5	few	TGTGCCAGCAGCCCAGGACTAGCGGGGCCCAAACAAGAGACCCAGTACTTC	CASSPGLAGPKQETQYF
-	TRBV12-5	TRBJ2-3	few	TGTGCTAGTGGTTTGACAGTCCGCACAGATACGCAGTATTTT	CASGLTVRTDTQYF
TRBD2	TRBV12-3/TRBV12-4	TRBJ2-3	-	TGTGCCAGCAGCCAGACTAGCGGGATATACACAGATACGCAGTATTTT	CASSQTSGIYTDTQYF
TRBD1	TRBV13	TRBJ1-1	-	TGTGCCAGCAGCCCGTCGACAGGGGGGAACACTGAAGCTTTCTTT	CASSPSTGGNTEAFF
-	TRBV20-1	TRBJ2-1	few	TGCAGTGCCAACTCGTGGGATGGTGAGCAGTTCTTC	CSANSWDGEQFF
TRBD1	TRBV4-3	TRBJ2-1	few	TGCGCCAGCAGCCGCTCCGGGACAGGGGCATGGGAGCAGTTCTTC	CASSRSGTGAWEQFF
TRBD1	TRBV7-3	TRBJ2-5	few	TGTGCCAGCAGCTCACAGGGGGCAGGTCGAGAGACCCAGTACTTC	CASSSQGAGRETQYF
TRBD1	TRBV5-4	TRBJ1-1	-	TGTGCCAGCAGCGAAAGGGACAGGGCGGCCACTGAAGCTTTCTTT	CASSERDRAATEAFF
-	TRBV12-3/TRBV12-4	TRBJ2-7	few	TGTGCCAGCAGTTTAGTAGGGAAGCAGTACTTC	CASSLVGKQYF
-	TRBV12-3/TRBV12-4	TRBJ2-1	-	TGTGCCAGCAGTTTTAATAGGAGGGGCTATACTCCCCAGTTCTTC	CASSFNRRGYTPQFF
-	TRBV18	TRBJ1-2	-	TGTGCCAGCTCACCACAGGCAGGCACCCATAACTATGGCTACACCTTC	CASSPQAGTHNYGYTF
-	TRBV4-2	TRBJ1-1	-	TGTGCCAGCAGCCAAGATTTACGAGGACACCGCACAGATCTGAACACTGAAGCTTTCTTT	CASSQDLRGHRTDLNTEAFF
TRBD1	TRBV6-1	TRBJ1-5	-	TGTGCCAGCAGGAGTCCCAGACAGGGATGGAACAATCAGCCCCAGCATTTT	CASRSPRQGWNNQPQHF
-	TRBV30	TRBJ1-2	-	TGTGCCGGTGGCGGGACCGAAATGGTCTATGGCTACACCTTC	CAGGGTEMVYGYTF
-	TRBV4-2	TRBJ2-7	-	TGTGCCAGCAGCCAAAACAGGGACTCCTACGAGCAGTACTTC	CASSQNRDSYEQYF
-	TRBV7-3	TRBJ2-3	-	TGTGCCAGCAGCCCCGGGCGGCGCGAGACAGATACGCAGTATTTT	CASSPGRRETDTQYF
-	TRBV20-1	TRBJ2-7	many	TGCAGTGCTAGAGATTTTGAAGGGTTGGTCGGGATCAATGGGTACGAGCAGTACTTC	CSARDFEGLVGINGYEQYF
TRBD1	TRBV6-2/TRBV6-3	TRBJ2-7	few	TGTGCCAGCAGTTTACGGACAGGGAGGCATGTGCAGTACTTC	CASSLRTGRHVQYF
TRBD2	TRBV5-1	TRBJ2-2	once	TGCGCCAGCAGCTTGGCCCCTAGCGGGGGCGTCGGGGAGCTGTTTTTT	CASSLAPSGGVGELFF
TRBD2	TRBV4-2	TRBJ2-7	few	TGTGCCAGCAGCCAAGATTGGCTAGCGGGGGGGAACGGGCAGTACTTC	CASSQDWLAGGNGQYF
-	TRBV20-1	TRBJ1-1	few	TGCAGTGCTAGAGGGGGGGTCACTGAAGCTTTCTTT	CSARGGVTEAFF
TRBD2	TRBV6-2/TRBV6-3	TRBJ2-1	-	TGTACCGCACGGGGACTAGCGAATGAGCAGTTCTTC	CTARGLANEQFF
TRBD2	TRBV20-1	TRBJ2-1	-	TGCAGTGCTTACTTGCCGGGACTATATGACAATGAGCAGTTCTTC	CSAYLPGLYDNEQFF
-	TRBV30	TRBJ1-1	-	TGTGCCTGGAGAAGAGCGGGGATGAACACTGAAGCTTTCTTT	CAWRRAGMNTEAFF
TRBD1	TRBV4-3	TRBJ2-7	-	TGCGCCAGCAGCCAAGACGCCGGACAGGGGACCTACGAGCAGTACTTC	CASSQDAGQGTYEQYF
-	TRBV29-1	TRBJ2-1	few	TGCAGCGTTGAAGCTAGCGATAATGAGCAGTTCTTC	CSVEASDNEQFF
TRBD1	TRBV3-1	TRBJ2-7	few	TGTGCCAGCAGCCTATATACAATCCGGGACAGGGGCAACGAGCAGTACTTC	CASSLYTIRDRGNEQYF
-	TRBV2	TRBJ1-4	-	TGTGCCTCGGGGGGGTTAGATGAAAAACTGTTTTTT	CASGGLDEKLFF
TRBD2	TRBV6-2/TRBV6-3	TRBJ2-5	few	TGTGCCGGATCTACTAGCGGTCCGGAGACCCAGTACTTC	CAGSTSGPETQYF
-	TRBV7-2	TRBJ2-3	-	TGTGCCAGCAGCTTATTTGGGCAAATCACAGATACGCAGTATTTT	CASSLFGQITDTQYF
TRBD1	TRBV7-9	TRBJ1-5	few	TGTGCCAGCAGCCTTAGGGTTAGGGACAGGGATCAGCCCCAGCATTTT	CASSLRVRDRDQPQHF
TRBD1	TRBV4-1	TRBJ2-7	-	TGCGCCAGCAGCGCTCCGGGACAGGGTCCTTTCGAGCAGTACTTC	CASSAPGQGPFEQYF
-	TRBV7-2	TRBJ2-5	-	TGTGCCAGCAGCTTAGTCCTAAGTCGTGGGGAGACCCAGTACTTC	CASSLVLSRGETQYF
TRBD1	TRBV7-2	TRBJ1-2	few	TGTGCCGTTACCCCGACAGGGACCTATGGCTACACCTTC	CAVTPTGTYGYTF
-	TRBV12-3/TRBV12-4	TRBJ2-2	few	TGTGCCAGCATAGGTTCCGGGCTGGGCACCGGGGAGCTGTTTTTT	CASIGSGLGTGELFF
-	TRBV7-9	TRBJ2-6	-	TGTGCCGCTTCTGGGGCCAACGTCCTGACTTTC	CAASGANVLTF
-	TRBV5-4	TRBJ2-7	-	TGTGCCAGCAGCGCTTATTCCGGGACTTCTCCGGGCGAGCAGTACTTC	CASSAYSGTSPGEQYF
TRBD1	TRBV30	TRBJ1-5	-	TGTGCCTGGAGGGCTGACAGGGATCAGCCCCAGCATTTT	CAWRADRDQPQHF
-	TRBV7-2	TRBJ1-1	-	TGTGCCAGCAGCTTAGATGGGTGGAACACTGAAGCTTTCTTT	CASSLDGWNTEAFF
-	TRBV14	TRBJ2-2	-	TGTGCCAGCAGCCAAGTACAGGGCCCCGGGGATCTGTTTTTT	CASSQVQGPGDLFF
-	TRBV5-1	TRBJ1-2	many	TGCGCCAGCAGCTTGGGGTCCTCAAGCGACTATGGCTACACCTTC	CASSLGSSSDYGYTF
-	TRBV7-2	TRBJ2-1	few	TGTGCCAGCAGCTTAGGTGGGTTAAGCGGGTATGAGCAGTTCTTC	CASSLGGLSGYEQFF
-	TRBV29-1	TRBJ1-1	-	TGCAGCATTGAGAAAGGGCAGGGTGGGACTGAAGCTTTCTTT	CSIEKGQGGTEAFF
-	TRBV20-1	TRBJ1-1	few	TGCAGTGCTAGAGCCCGCGCAGGGCGGAACACTGAAGCTTTCTTT	CSARARAGRNTEAFF
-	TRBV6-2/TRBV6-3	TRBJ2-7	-	TGTGCCAGCAGTAAAGACGACAATGAGCAGTACTTC	CASSKDDNEQYF
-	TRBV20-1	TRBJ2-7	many	TGCAGTGCTAGAGATCTAAACAGGCACATTTCATACGAGCAGTACTTC	CSARDLNRHISYEQYF
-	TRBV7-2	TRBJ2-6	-	TGTACCAGCAGCTTAGCTATTAGGGGGCCCCGGGAGCGTGGGGCCAACGTCCTGACTTTC	CTSSLAIRGPRERGANVLTF
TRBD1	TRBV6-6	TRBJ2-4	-	TGTGCCACCACTCGGGACAGGCGTCTAGCCAAAAACATTCAGTACTTC	CATTRDRRLAKNIQYF
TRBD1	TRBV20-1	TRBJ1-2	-	TGCAGTGCGCCCCACAGGGGATTTAACTATGGCTACACCTTC	CSAPHRGFNYGYTF
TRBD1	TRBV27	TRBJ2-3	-	TGTGCCAGCAGTAGTAGGGGACAGGGGGCGCCTTATACGCAGTATTTT	CASSSRGQGAPYTQYF